Presented here are 16 T cell receptor beta chains from one specimen sequenced in a study of technical replicates of blood from a handful of donors. Method: immunoSEQ multiplex PCR; TCRdb's copy keeps in-frame clones and lacks some. Here the sample spans about 76,000 clones, 80% to 90% being singletons. Specimen: PBMCs. All receptors derive from a human donor in good health. Some clones in this sample may be carry-over from other donors' samples.

This chain links TRBV1 with TRBJ1-5. TRBV1 is a pseudogene. The CDR3 runs to 17 residues. CDR3 DNA: TGCACCAGCAGCAAAGCTCACGAGTGTGATTGCAATCAGCCCCAGCATTTT. This translates into CTSSKAHECDCNQPQHF.

The chain recombines TRBV19 with TRBJ2-3; TRBD2 agrees at 8 bases. Germline CDR1 is LNHDA and CDR2 is SQIVND (reference sequence). This CDR3 is 14 amino acids long. J lost 0 bases, V lost 6 bases, and 2 bases had no gene match. The CDR3 sequence is CASSREGSTDTQYF. The CDR3 bases are TGTGCCAGTAGCCGGGAGGGTAGCACAGATACGCAGTATTTT.

The rearrangement joins TRBV6-1 to TRBJ2-7; 7 nucleotides line up with TRBD2. The CDR3 runs 15 residues. V shed 6 bases and J 5 bases; nucleotides not matched to a gene: 13. Germline V lookup: CDR1 MNHNS, CDR2 SASEGT. The CDR3 DNA reads as TGTGCCAGCAGCCTCGACGGCGGGACTACCCACGAGCAGTACTTC. Translated: CASSLDGGTTHEQYF.

The chain is built from TRBV19 and TRBJ2-6; D gene unclear. V gave up 3 bases and J gave up 0 bases, with 9 bases separating them. Looked up from germline, CDR1 is LNHDA and CDR2 is SQIVND (reference sequence). The CDR3 spans 16 residues. This CDR3 reads CASSIARPSGANVLTF. DNA of the CDR3: TGTGCCAGTAGTATTGCGAGGCCCTCTGGGGCCAACGTCCTGACTTTC.

This clone was counted a single time. The chain joins TRBV30 to TRBJ1-2, with D tentatively TRBD1 (5 bases). The germline gives CDR1 GTSNPN, CDR2 SVGIG (reference sequence). This CDR3 contains 11 residues. The V end lost 7 bases, the J end lost 7 bases, and 13 bases lay between the germline ends. The CDR3 region has the DNA TGTGCCTCCTGCGACGGGGGTGGCTACACCTTC. This encodes CASCDGGGYTF.

The chain combines TRBV4-3 with TRBJ2-1; D perhaps matches TRBD2 (6 bases). The germline V gene encodes CDR1 LGHNA and CDR2 YSLEER. Trimming took 0 bases from V and 8 from J, leaving 17 bases between them. The CDR3 spans 16 residues. The CDR3 sequence: CASSQDWASASYEQFF. DNA for the CDR3: TGCGCCAGCAGCCAAGATTGGGCTAGCGCGTCCTATGAGCAGTTCTTC.

A word on this clone: The sample contains more than one DNA sequence encoding this CDR3. The chain employs TRBV5-1 and TRBJ2-1, with D tentatively TRBD2 (6 bases). CDR3 length: 14 amino acids. The germline V and J ends were trimmed by 4 bases and 2 bases, with 10 bases remaining between them. CDR1 and CDR2 from the germline V gene are SGHRS and YFSETQ. Written as DNA, the CDR3 is TGCGCCAGCAGCGGTTCGGGGGCCTACAATGAGCAGTTCTTC. Amino acids: CASSGSGAYNEQFF.

The V and J genes are TRBV7-2 and TRBJ2-1, with TRBD2 identical over 12 bases. Germline assignment: CDR1 SGHTA and CDR2 FQGNSA. J lost 6 bases, V lost 1 base, and 4 bases had no gene match. There are 16 residues in the CDR3. CDR3 in DNA: TGTGCCAGCAGCTTAGTTAGACTAGCGGGAGTCAATGAGCAGTTCTTC. Amino acids: CASSLVRLAGVNEQFF.

The V and J genes are TRBV18 and TRBJ2-1; the D gene is possibly TRBD2 (6 bases). The V gene's germline CDR1 is KGHSH and CDR2 LQKENI. Trimming pared 0 bases from V and 3 bases from J, leaving 9 bases between. The CDR3 covers 15 residues. Here the CDR3 DNA reads TGTGCCAGCTCACCACCCGGGACTGGCTACAATGAGCAGTTCTTC. It specifies CASSPPGTGYNEQFF. The variable domain in full, with the rest retrieved from reference TRBV18 and TRBJ2-1, is NAGVMQNPRHLVRRRGQEARLRCSPMKGHSHVYWYRQLPEEGLKFMVYLQKENIIDESGMPKERFSAEFPKEGPSILRIQQVVRGDSAAYFCASSPPGTGYNEQFFGPGTRLTVL.

The V and J genes are TRBV29-1 and TRBJ2-1; D is ambiguous. The CDR3 extends over 12 amino acids. Germline CDR1 SQVTM, CDR2 ANQGSEA. V lost 4 bases and J lost 6, with 10 bases in between. In DNA, the CDR3 is TGCAGCGTTGGGTATGCGAGCAATGAGCAGTTCTTC. Translated, it gives CSVGYASNEQFF.

The rearrangement joins TRBV6-6 to TRBJ2-1, with TRBD2 matching over 11 bases. The CDR3 contains 16 residues. The V and J ends lost 5 bases and 5 bases, in that order; junction bases with no gene match: 8. The germline gives CDR1 MNHNY, CDR2 SVGAGI (reference sequence). This chain's CDR3 is CASSPPSGGTNNEQFF. DNA for the CDR3: TGTGCCAGCAGTCCCCCTAGCGGGGGGACTAACAATGAGCAGTTCTTC.

The V and J genes are TRBV30 and TRBJ2-1, with TRBD1 matching over 9 bases. CDR3 length: 13 residues. The V segment lost 3 bases and the J segment 10 bases; nucleotides outside the gene matches: 7. CDR1 and CDR2 (germline): GTSNPN, SVGIG (reference sequence). CDR3 DNA sequence: TGTGCCTGGAGCCCGGACAGGGGATCCGAGCAGTTCTTC. The encoded protein is CAWSPDRGSEQFF. The full variable domain, in which reference TRBV30 and TRBJ2-1 provide the parts outside the CDR3, is SQTIHQWPATLVQPVGSPLSLECTVEGTSNPNLYWYRQAAGRGLQLLFYSVGIGQISSEVPQNLSASRPQDRQFILSSKKLLLSDSGFYLCAWSPDRGSEQFFGPGTRLTVL.

The V and J genes are TRBV18 and TRBJ2-2; D unresolved. The V gene lost 2 bases and the J gene lost 0 bases, with 7 bases spanning the gap. Germline V lookup: CDR1 KGHSH, CDR2 LQKENI. CDR3 length: 15 residues. This chain's CDR3 is CASSPNPTNTGELFF. The DNA for the CDR3 is TGTGCCAGCTCACCAAATCCAACGAACACCGGGGAGCTGTTTTTT. The full variable domain, in which reference TRBV18 and TRBJ2-2 provide the parts outside the CDR3, is NAGVMQNPRHLVRRRGQEARLRCSPMKGHSHVYWYRQLPEEGLKFMVYLQKENIIDESGMPKERFSAEFPKEGPSILRIQQVVRGDSAAYFCASSPNPTNTGELFFGEGSRLTVL.

V is TRBV6-6 and J is TRBJ2-7, with 9 bases identical to TRBD2. The V gene end was trimmed by 2 bases and the J gene end by 2 bases; junction bases not matched to a gene: 7. The germline gives CDR1 MNHNY, CDR2 SVGAGI (reference sequence). This CDR3 is built from 16 residues. This chain's CDR3 is CASSYNLAGVPYEQYF. In DNA, the CDR3 is TGTGCCAGCAGTTACAACTTAGCGGGAGTTCCCTACGAGCAGTACTTC.

The chain is built from TRBV30 and TRBJ2-1; the D gene is possibly TRBD1 (5 bases). CDR1 is GTSNPN, CDR2 SVGIG, per germline (reference sequence). The CDR3 spans 13 residues. V was shortened by 4 bases and J by 5 bases, with 12 bases between the two germline ends. The chain's CDR3 is CAWIKQGHNEQFF. Here the CDR3 DNA reads TGTGCCTGGATAAAGCAGGGCCACAATGAGCAGTTCTTC.

This clone was seen just once. The chain carries TRBV5-1 and TRBJ2-1; tentative D call: TRBD2 (6 bases). Germline V gene sequence: CDR1 SGHRS, CDR2 YFSETQ. The CDR3 loop spans 14 amino acids. The V end was cut by 7 bases, the J end by 8 bases, with 19 bases between. The CDR3 DNA follows: TGCGCCAGCGGTCCCGGGACTGGAGTTGATGAGCAGTTCTTC. Translation: CASGPGTGVDEQFF.